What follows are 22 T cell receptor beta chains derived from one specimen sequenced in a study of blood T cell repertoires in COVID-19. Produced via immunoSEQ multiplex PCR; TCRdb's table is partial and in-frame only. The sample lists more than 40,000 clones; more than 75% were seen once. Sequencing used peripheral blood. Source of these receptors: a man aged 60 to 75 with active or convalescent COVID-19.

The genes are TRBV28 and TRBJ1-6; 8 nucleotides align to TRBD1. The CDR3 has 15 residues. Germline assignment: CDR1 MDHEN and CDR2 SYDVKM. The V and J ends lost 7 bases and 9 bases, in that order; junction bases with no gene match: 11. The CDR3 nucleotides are TGTGCCAGCAATATACAGGGGGTCCCGGGTTCACCCCTCCACTTT. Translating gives CASNIQGVPGSPLHF.

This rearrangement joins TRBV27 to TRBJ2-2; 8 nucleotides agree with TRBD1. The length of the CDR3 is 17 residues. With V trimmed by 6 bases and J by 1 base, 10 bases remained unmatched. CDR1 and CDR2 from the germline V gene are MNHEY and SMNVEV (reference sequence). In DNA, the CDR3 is TGTGCCAGCAGAGATCAAACCGGGACAGGGAACACCGGGGAGCTGTTTTTT. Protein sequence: CASRDQTGTGNTGELFF.

This chain's CDR3 is CASRATEYTGELFF. CDR3 DNA: TGTGCCAGCAGAGCCACAGAGTACACCGGGGAGCTGTTTTTT. The chain couples TRBV6-5 to TRBJ2-2; D is unclear. CDR3 length: 14 residues. Trimming left V 6 bases short and J 3 bases short, with 11 bases between. Germline V gene data show CDR1 as MNHEY and CDR2 as SVGAGI.

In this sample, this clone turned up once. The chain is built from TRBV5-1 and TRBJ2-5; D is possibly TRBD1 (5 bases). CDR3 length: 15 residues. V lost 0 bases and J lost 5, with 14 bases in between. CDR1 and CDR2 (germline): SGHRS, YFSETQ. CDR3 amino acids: CASSLGTRVGETQYF. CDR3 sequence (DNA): TGCGCCAGCAGCTTGGGTACCAGGGTGGGGGAGACCCAGTACTTC.

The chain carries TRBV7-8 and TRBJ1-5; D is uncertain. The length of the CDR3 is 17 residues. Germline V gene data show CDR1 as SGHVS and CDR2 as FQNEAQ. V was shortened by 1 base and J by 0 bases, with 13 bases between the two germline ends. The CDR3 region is CASSLGRRQYSNQPQHF. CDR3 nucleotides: TGTGCCAGCAGCTTAGGGAGGCGGCAGTATAGCAATCAGCCCCAGCATTTT. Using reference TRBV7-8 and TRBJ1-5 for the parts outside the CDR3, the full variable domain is GAGVSQSPRYKVAKRGQDVALRCDPISGHVSLFWYQQALGQGPEFLTYFQNEAQLDKSGLPSDRFFAERPEGSVSTLKIQRTQQEDSAVYLCASSLGRRQYSNQPQHFGDGTRLSIL.

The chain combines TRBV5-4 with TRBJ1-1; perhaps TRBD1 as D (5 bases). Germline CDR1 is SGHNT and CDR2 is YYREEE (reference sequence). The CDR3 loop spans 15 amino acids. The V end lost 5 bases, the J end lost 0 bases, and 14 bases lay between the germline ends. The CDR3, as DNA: TGTGCCAGCAGTTCCGGGGGAGTCATGAACACTGAAGCTTTCTTT. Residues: CASSSGGVMNTEAFF. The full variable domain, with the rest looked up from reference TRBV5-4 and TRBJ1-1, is ETGVTQSPTHLIKTRGQQVTLRCSSQSGHNTVSWYQQALGQGPQFIFQYYREEENGRGNFPPRFSGLQFPNYSSELNVNALELDDSALYLCASSSGGVMNTEAFFGQGTRLTVV.

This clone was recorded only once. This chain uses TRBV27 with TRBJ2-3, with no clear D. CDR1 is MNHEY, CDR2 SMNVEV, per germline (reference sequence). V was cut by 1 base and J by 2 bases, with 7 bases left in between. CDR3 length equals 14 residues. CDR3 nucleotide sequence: TGTGCCAGCAGTTTATGGCAGTTCACAGATACGCAGTATTTT. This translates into CASSLWQFTDTQYF.

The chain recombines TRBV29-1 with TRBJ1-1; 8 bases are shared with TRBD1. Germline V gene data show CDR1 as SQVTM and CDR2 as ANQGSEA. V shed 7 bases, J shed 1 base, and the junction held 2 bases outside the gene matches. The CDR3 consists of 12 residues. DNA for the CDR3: TGCAGCGCTGGACAGGGGAACACTGAAGCTTTCTTT. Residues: CSAGQGNTEAFF. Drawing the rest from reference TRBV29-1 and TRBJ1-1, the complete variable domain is SAVISQKPSRDICQRGTSLTIQCQVDSQVTMMFWYRQQPGQSLTLIATANQGSEATYESGFVIDKFPISRPNLTFSTLTVSNMSPEDSSIYLCSAGQGNTEAFFGQGTRLTVV.

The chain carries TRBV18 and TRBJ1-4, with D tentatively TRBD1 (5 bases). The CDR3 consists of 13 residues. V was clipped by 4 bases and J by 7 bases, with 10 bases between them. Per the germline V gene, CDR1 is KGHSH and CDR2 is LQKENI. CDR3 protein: CASSRSGIEKLFF. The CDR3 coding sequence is TGTGCCAGCTCACGTTCAGGGATTGAAAAACTGTTTTTT. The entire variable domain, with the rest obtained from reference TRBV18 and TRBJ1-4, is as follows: NAGVMQNPRHLVRRRGQEARLRCSPMKGHSHVYWYRQLPEEGLKFMVYLQKENIIDESGMPKERFSAEFPKEGPSILRIQQVVRGDSAAYFCASSRSGIEKLFFGSGTQLSVL.

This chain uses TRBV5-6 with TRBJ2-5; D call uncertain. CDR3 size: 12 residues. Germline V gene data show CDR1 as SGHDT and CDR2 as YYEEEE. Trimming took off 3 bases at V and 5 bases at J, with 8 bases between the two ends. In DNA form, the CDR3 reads TGTGCCAGCAGCTACCCCCAGGAGACCCAGTACTTC. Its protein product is CASSYPQETQYF.

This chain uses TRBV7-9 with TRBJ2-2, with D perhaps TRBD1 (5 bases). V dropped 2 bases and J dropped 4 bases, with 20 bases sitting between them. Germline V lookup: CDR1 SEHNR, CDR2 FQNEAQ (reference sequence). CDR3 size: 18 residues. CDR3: CASSLKLQYGALTGELFF. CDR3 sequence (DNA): TGTGCCAGCAGCTTAAAACTTCAGTATGGGGCCCTCACCGGGGAGCTGTTTTTT. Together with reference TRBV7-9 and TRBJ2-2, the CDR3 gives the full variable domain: DTGVSQNPRHKITKRGQNVTFRCDPISEHNRLYWYRQTLGQGPEFLTYFQNEAQLEKSRLLSDRFSAERPKGSFSTLEIQRTEQGDSAMYLCASSLKLQYGALTGELFFGEGSRLTVL.

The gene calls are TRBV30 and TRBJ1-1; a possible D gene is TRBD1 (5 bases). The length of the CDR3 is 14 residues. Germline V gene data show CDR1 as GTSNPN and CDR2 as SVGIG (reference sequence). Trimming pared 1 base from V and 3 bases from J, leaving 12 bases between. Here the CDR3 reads CAWSGGAMDTEAFF. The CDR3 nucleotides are TGTGCCTGGAGTGGGGGCGCCATGGACACTGAAGCTTTCTTT.

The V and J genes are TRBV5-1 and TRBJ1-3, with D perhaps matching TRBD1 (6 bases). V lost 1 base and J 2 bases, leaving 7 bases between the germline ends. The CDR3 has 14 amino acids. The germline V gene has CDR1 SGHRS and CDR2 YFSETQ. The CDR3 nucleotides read TGCGCCAGCAGCTTGTGGACAGCTGGAAACACCATATATTTT. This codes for CASSLWTAGNTIYF.

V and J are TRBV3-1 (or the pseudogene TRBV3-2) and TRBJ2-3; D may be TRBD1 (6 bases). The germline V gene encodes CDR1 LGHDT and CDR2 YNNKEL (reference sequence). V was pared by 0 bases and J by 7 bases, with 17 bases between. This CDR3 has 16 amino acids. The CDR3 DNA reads TGTGCCAGCAGCCAAGATCCAGGGGTAGAGTTAAATACGCAGTATTTT. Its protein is CASSQDPGVELNTQYF.

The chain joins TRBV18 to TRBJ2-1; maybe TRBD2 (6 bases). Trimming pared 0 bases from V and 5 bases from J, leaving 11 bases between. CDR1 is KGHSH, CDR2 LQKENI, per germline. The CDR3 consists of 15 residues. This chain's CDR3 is CASSPPGGRDNEQFF. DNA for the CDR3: TGTGCCAGCTCACCACCGGGAGGTAGGGACAATGAGCAGTTCTTC.

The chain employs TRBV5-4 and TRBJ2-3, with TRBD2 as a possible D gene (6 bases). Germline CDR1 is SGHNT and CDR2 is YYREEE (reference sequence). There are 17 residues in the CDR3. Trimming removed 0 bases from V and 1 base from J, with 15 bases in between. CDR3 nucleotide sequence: TGTGCCAGCAGCTTGGGGGGTAGGACTAAACGCACAGATACGCAGTATTTT. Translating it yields CASSLGGRTKRTDTQYF.

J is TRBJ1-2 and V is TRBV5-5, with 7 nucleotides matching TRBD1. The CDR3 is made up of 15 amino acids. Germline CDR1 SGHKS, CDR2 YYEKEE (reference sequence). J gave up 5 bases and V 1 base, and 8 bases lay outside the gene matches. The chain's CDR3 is CASSLQRGQAYGYTF. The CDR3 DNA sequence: TGTGCCAGCAGCTTGCAACGAGGACAGGCGTATGGCTACACCTTC.

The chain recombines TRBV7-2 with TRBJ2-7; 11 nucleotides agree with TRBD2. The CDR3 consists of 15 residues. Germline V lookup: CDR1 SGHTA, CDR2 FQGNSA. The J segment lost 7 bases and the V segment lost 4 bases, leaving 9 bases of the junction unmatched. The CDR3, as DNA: TGTGCCAGCAGCTCCGTAGCGGGGGGGCCCAAAGAGCAGTACTTC. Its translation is CASSSVAGGPKEQYF.

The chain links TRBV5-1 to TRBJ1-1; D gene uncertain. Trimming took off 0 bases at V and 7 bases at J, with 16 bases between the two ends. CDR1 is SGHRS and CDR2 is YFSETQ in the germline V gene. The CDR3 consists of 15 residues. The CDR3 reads CASSLGRFPTNEAFF. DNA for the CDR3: TGCGCCAGCAGCTTGGGAAGGTTCCCAACTAATGAAGCTTTCTTT.

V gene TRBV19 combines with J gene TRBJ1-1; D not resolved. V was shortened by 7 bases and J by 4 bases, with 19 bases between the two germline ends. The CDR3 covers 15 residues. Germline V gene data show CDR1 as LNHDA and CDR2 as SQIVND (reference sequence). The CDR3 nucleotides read TGTGCCAGTACCAGTATTGGGAAGGGAGGCACTGAAGCTTTCTTT. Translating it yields CASTSIGKGGTEAFF.

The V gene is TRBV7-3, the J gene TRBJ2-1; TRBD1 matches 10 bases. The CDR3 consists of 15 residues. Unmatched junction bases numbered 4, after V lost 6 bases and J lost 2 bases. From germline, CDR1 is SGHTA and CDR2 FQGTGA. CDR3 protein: CASSSGTGAYNEQFF. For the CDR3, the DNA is TGTGCCAGCAGTTCCGGGACAGGGGCCTACAATGAGCAGTTCTTC.

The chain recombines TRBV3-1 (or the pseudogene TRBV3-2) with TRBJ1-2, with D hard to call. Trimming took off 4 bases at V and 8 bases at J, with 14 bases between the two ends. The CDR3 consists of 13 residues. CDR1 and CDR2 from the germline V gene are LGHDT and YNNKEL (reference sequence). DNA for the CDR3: TGTGCCAGCAGCCTTCCAAACCGGCGGGGCTACACCTTC. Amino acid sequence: CASSLPNRRGYTF.